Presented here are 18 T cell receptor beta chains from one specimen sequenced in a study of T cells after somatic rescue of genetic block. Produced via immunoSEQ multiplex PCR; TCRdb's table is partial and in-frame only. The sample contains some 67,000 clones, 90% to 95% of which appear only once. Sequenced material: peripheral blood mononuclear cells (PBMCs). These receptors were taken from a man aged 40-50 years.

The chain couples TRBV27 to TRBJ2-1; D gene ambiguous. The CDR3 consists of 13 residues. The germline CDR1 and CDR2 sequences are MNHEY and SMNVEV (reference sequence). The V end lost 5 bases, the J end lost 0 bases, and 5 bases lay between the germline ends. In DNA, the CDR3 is TGTGCCAGCAGTATAAACTCCTACAATGAGCAGTTCTTC. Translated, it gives CASSINSYNEQFF.

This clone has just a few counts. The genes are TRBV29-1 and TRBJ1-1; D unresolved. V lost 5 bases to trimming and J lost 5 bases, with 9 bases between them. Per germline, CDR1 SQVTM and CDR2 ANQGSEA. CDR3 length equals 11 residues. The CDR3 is CSVISATEAFF. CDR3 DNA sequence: TGCAGCGTTATCTCTGCGACTGAAGCTTTCTTT.

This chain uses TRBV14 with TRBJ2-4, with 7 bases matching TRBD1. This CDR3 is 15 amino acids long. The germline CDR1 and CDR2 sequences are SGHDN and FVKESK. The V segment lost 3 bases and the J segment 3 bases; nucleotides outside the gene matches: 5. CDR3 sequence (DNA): TGTGCCAGCAGCCACTCCCGGGACAGCAAAAACATTCAGTACTTC. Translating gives CASSHSRDSKNIQYF.

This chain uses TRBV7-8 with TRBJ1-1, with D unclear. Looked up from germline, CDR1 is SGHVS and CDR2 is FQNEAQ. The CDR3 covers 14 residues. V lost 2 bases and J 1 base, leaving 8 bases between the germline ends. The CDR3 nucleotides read TGTGCCAGCAGCTTACTCCGGAGGAACACTGAAGCTTTCTTT. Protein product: CASSLLRRNTEAFF.

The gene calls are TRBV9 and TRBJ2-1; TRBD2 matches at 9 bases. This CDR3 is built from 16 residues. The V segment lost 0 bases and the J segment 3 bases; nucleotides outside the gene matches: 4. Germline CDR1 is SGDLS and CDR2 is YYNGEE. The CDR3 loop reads CASSVDLRGGYNEQFF. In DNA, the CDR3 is TGTGCCAGCAGCGTAGATTTGCGGGGGGGCTACAATGAGCAGTTCTTC.

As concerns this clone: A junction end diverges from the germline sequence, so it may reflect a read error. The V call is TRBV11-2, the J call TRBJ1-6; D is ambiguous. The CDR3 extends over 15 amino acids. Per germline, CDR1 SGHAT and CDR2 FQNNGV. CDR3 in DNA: TGTGCCAGCAGTCCTGGGAACTCCTATAATTCACCCCCCCACTTT. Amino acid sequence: CASSPGNSYNSPPHF.

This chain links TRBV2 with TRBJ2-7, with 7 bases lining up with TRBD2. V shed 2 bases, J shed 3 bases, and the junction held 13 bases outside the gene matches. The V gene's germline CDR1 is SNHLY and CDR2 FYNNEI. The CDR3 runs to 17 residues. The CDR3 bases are TGTGCCAGCAGTGAATGGGGGGGGACTCTCGGCGACTACGAGCAGTACTTC. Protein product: CASSEWGGTLGDYEQYF.

The chain's CDR3 is CASSLEPTSGGAYEQYF. CDR3 sequence (DNA): TGTGCCAGCAGCTTGGAGCCCACTAGCGGGGGGGCATACGAGCAGTACTTC. V is TRBV5-5 and J is TRBJ2-7; the match to TRBD2 covers 13 bases. CDR3 size: 17 residues. Unmatched junction bases numbered 7, after V lost 0 bases and J lost 4 bases. The V gene's germline CDR1 is SGHKS and CDR2 YYEKEE (reference sequence).

CDR3 DNA sequence: TGTGCCACTCCCGAGAGTGGGAGGATGAACACTGAAGCTTTCTTT. This sequence encodes CATPESGRMNTEAFF. The chain is built from TRBV6-1 and TRBJ1-1; D is uncertain. Deletions cut 10 bases from V and 0 bases from J, with 18 bases between. Germline values: CDR1 MNHNS, CDR2 SASEGT. This CDR3 spans 15 amino acids.

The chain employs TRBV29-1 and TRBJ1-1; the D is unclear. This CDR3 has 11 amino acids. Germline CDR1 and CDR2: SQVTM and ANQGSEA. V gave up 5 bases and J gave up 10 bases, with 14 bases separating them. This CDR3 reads CSVLLGRIAFF. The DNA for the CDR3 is TGCAGCGTTTTACTCGGACGTATAGCTTTCTTT.

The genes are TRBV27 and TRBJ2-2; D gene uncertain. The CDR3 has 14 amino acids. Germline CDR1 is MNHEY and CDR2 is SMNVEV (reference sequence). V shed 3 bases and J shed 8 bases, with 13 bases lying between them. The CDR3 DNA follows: TGTGCCAGCAGTTTTGGCGGTAGCCTAGGGGAGCTGTTTTTT. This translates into CASSFGGSLGELFF.

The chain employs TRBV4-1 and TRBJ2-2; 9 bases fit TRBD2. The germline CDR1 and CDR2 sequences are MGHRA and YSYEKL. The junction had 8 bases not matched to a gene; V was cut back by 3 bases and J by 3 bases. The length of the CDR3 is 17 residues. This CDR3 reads CASSHLNAGGDTGELFF. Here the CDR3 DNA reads TGCGCCAGCAGCCATCTCAACGCGGGGGGGGACACCGGGGAGCTGTTTTTT.

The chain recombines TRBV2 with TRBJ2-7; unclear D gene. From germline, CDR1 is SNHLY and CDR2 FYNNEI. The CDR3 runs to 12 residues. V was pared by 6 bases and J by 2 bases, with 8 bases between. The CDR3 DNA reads TGTGCCAGCAGGGTCCAAACCTACGAGCAGTACTTC. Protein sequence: CASRVQTYEQYF.

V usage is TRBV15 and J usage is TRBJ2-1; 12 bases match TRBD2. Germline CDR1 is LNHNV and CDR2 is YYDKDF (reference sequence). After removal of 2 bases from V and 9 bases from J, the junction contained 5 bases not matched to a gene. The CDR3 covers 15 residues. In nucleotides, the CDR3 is TGTGCCACCAGCAGACTAGCGGGAGGGCCGCCTGAGCAGTTCTTC. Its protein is CATSRLAGGPPEQFF. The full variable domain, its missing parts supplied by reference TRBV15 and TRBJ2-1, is DAMVIQNPRYQVTQFGKPVTLSCSQTLNHNVMYWYQQKSSQAPKLLFHYYDKDFNNEADTPDNFQSRRPNTSFCFLDIRSPGLGDTAMYLCATSRLAGGPPEQFFGPGTRLTVL.

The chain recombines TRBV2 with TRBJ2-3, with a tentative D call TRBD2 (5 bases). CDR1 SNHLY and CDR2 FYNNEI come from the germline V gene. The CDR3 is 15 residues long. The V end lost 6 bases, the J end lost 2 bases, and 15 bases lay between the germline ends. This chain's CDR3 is CASRVDSTATDTQYF. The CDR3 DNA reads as TGTGCCAGCAGAGTGGACTCGACTGCCACAGATACGCAGTATTTT.

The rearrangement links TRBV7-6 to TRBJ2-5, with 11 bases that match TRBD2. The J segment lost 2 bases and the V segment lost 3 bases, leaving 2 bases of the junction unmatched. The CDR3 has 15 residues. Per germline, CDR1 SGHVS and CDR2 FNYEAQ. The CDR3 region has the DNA TGTGCCAGCAGCTTCTTAGCGGGAGGGCAAGAGACCCAGTACTTC. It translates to CASSFLAGGQETQYF.

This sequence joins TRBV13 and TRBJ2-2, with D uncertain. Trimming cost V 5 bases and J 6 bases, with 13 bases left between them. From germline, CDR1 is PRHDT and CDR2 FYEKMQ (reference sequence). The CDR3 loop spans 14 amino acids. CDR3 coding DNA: TGTGCCAGCAGCCCCCGGATCGCGGCCGGGGAGCTGTTTTTT. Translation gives CASSPRIAAGELFF.

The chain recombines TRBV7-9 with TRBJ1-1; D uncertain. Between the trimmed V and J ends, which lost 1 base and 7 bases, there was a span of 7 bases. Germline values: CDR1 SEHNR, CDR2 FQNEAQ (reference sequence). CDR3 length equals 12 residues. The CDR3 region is CASSLVHSEAFF. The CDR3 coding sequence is TGTGCCAGCAGCTTAGTTCATAGTGAAGCTTTCTTT.